The 11 T cell receptor beta chains below were found in one sample sequenced in a study of blood T cell repertoires in COVID-19. Libraries were prepared by immunoSEQ multiplex PCR; TCRdb keeps only in-frame clonotypes and omits some of them. The sample carries 200,000 to 250,000 clones, about 87% recorded once. Sequenced: PBMCs or T cells enriched from blood (not recorded which). These receptors were obtained from a man over 45 who had been exposed to COVID-19.

The chain uses TRBV2 and TRBJ1-1; 8 nucleotides match TRBD1. This CDR3 is 12 amino acids long. V trimming: 8 bases; J trimming: 7 bases; junction bases outside the gene matches: 6. The germline gives CDR1 SNHLY, CDR2 FYNNEI. The CDR3 sequence is CASGEDRVEAFF. The CDR3 DNA sequence: TGTGCCAGCGGGGAGGACAGGGTTGAAGCTTTCTTT.

The chain links TRBV5-1 to TRBJ2-1, with 7 bases matching TRBD1. CDR1 SGHRS and CDR2 YFSETQ come from the germline V gene. V was clipped by 4 bases and J by 4 bases; unmatched bases: 5. The CDR3 consists of 14 residues. The DNA for the CDR3 is TGCGCCAGCAGCACCGGGACAGTTTACAATGAGCAGTTCTTC. Translating it yields CASSTGTVYNEQFF.

The chain carries TRBV29-1 and TRBJ2-1; D may be TRBD1 (6 bases). This CDR3 comprises 16 residues. In germline, CDR1 is SQVTM, CDR2 ANQGSEA. Trimming stripped 1 base from V and 3 bases from J, with 16 bases between. Here the CDR3 reads CSVEGTDASNYNEQFF. The CDR3 region has the DNA TGCAGCGTTGAAGGGACAGATGCTTCGAACTACAATGAGCAGTTCTTC.

The V call is TRBV24-1, the J call TRBJ2-1, with 9 bases matching TRBD2. The ends lost 4 bases at V and 2 bases at J; junction bases unmatched: 5. CDR1 KGHDR and CDR2 SFDVKD come from the germline V gene. The CDR3 is 16 residues long. The CDR3 region is CATSDVLAGTYNEQFF. The CDR3 DNA reads as TGTGCCACCAGTGACGTTCTAGCGGGGACCTACAATGAGCAGTTCTTC.

This chain joins TRBV9 and TRBJ2-1, with 12 bases lining up with TRBD2. This CDR3 comprises 17 residues. Germline loops: CDR1 SGDLS, CDR2 YYNGEE. Unmatched junction bases numbered 6, after V lost 0 bases and J lost 5 bases. CDR3 protein: CASSVGLGLAGDNEQFF. CDR3 DNA sequence: TGTGCCAGCAGCGTAGGGCTGGGACTAGCGGGTGACAATGAGCAGTTCTTC.

The chain employs TRBV28 and TRBJ2-7, with TRBD2 matching 8 bases. The germline V gene has CDR1 MDHEN and CDR2 SYDVKM. With V trimmed by 4 bases and J by 4 bases, 12 bases remained unmatched. This CDR3 spans 16 amino acids. CDR3 loop: CASSSSLPSGLYEQYV. CDR3 in DNA: TGTGCCAGCAGTTCGTCCCTCCCTAGCGGGCTTTACGAGCAGTACGTC.

The gene calls are TRBV24-1 and TRBJ2-7, with D possibly matching TRBD2 (6 bases). CDR1 is KGHDR, CDR2 SFDVKD, per germline. The CDR3 contains 14 residues. The ends were cut back, 4 bases at V and 5 bases at J, with 14 bases in the middle. In nucleotides, the CDR3 is TGTGCCACCAGTGAAAATCAGGGAGGCGACGAGCAGTACGTC. Its protein product is CATSENQGGDEQYV.

This chain joins TRBV2 and TRBJ2-7; D is undetermined. V lost 3 bases and J 5 bases, leaving 14 bases between the germline ends. Germline V lookup: CDR1 SNHLY, CDR2 FYNNEI. CDR3 length: 14 residues. The CDR3 DNA reads as TGTGCCAGCAGTGACCCGGGTCAAACGCACGAGCAGTACTTC. It encodes CASSDPGQTHEQYF.

This clone occurred a few times. The chain couples TRBV18 to TRBJ1-5; D gene uncertain. Germline CDR1 reads KGHSH; CDR2 reads LQKENI. This CDR3 spans 14 amino acids. Trimming removed 4 bases at V and 0 bases at J, with 7 bases between. Here the CDR3 reads CASSLYYSNQPQHF. CDR3 DNA sequence: TGTGCCAGCTCACTTTACTATAGCAATCAGCCCCAGCATTTT.

The chain couples TRBV2 to TRBJ2-1; a weak D match, TRBD1 (5 bases). V was clipped by 6 bases and J by 3 bases, with 9 bases between them. Germline CDR1 is SNHLY and CDR2 is FYNNEI. CDR3 length: 13 residues. Here the CDR3 reads CASRSTVYNEQFF. DNA for the CDR3: TGTGCCAGCAGGTCGACAGTCTACAATGAGCAGTTCTTC.

The chain couples TRBV18 to TRBJ1-3; 12 bases fit TRBD1. CDR1 and CDR2 (germline): KGHSH, LQKENI. J was trimmed by 0 bases and V by 1 base; bases with no gene match: 7. The CDR3 has 19 amino acids. This CDR3 reads CASSPRGTGGPNSGNTIYF. CDR3 nucleotide sequence: TGTGCCAGCTCACCACGCGGGACAGGGGGCCCTAACTCTGGAAACACCATATATTTT.